The 29 T cell receptor beta chains below come from one sample, sequenced in a study of T cell clones after liver transplantation. Clones were read by immunoSEQ multiplex PCR, and TCRdb kept only the in-frame ones, dropping some. The profile covers 55,000 to 75,000 clones, with approximately 70% appearing a single time and approximately 3% taken by the ten largest. The specimen was CD4+ T cells from blood, collected at the approximately 15-month timepoint. These receptors originate from a human patient who received a liver transplant. Some T cells may be supplied by the graft donor.

This clone has a count of ten or more. The chain recombines TRBV19 with TRBJ1-5; weak D call: TRBD1 (6 bases). This CDR3 has 13 amino acids. From germline, CDR1 is LNHDA and CDR2 SQIVND (reference sequence). The V end was cut by 7 bases, the J end by 6 bases, with 13 bases between. CDR3 region: CASTSMTGQPQHF. The DNA of the CDR3 is TGTGCCAGTACCTCCATGACAGGTCAGCCCCAGCATTTT.

This rearrangement joins TRBV28 to TRBJ1-2; no reliable D call. Germline CDR1 and CDR2: MDHEN and SYDVKM. The CDR3 totals 10 residues. Trimming took off 3 bases at V and 8 bases at J, with 4 bases between the two ends. CDR3: CASSLEGYTF. CDR3 bases: TGTGCCAGCAGTTTGGAGGGCTACACCTTC.

The gene calls are TRBV11-1 and TRBJ2-7; 8 bases map to TRBD1. CDR1 is SGHAT, CDR2 FQDESV, per germline (reference sequence). The CDR3 spans 15 residues. V lost 4 bases and J lost 6; bases outside the gene matches: 11. CDR3 amino acids: CASSSLGAGGREQYF. CDR3 DNA sequence: TGTGCCAGCAGCTCACTAGGGGCAGGGGGCCGCGAGCAGTACTTC.

This rearrangement joins TRBV6-5 to TRBJ1-1; the D is unclear. This CDR3 has 13 residues. Looked up from germline, CDR1 is MNHEY and CDR2 is SVGAGI. V was pared by 5 bases and J by 5 bases, with 12 bases between. This chain's CDR3 is CASSQIGMTEAFF. For the CDR3, the DNA is TGTGCCAGCAGTCAAATCGGGATGACTGAAGCTTTCTTT.

V usage is TRBV7-2 and J usage is TRBJ2-2; D may be TRBD1 (5 bases). Germline V CDR1 and CDR2: SGHTA, FQGNSA. The CDR3 length is 13 residues. With 3 bases removed from V and 6 bases from J, the gap between germline ends came to 8 bases. DNA of the CDR3: TGTGCCAGCAGCTTCGACAGTTCCGGGGAGCTGTTTTTT. It translates to CASSFDSSGELFF. Full variable domain (remainder filled in from reference TRBV7-2 and TRBJ2-2): GAGVSQSPSNKVTEKGKDVELRCDPISGHTALYWYRQSLGQGLEFLIYFQGNSAPDKSGLPSDRFSAERTGGSVSTLTIQRTQQEDSAVYLCASSFDSSGELFFGEGSRLTVL.

The table lists this clone with a few counts. This rearrangement joins TRBV16 to TRBJ1-1; D ambiguous. This CDR3 contains 12 residues. Looked up from germline, CDR1 is KGHSY and CDR2 is FQNENV. V lost 3 bases and J lost 4, with 6 bases in between. Here the CDR3 reads CASSQEVTEAFF. The CDR3, as DNA: TGTGCCAGCAGCCAGGAAGTCACTGAAGCTTTCTTT.

The chain combines TRBV6-5 with TRBJ1-1; no reliable D call. The CDR3 runs to 15 residues. Germline CDR1 MNHEY, CDR2 SVGAGI. V was clipped by 0 bases and J by 4 bases, with 12 bases between them. CDR3 in DNA: TGTGCCAGCAGTTACTCGAGAGGGCTGGGCACTGAAGCTTTCTTT. Translation: CASSYSRGLGTEAFF.

This clone showed up just a few times. The chain employs TRBV27 and TRBJ2-1, with a weak D call TRBD1 (6 bases). V dropped 1 base and J dropped 9 bases, with 10 bases sitting between them. The CDR3 covers 13 residues. Per the germline V gene, CDR1 is MNHEY and CDR2 is SMNVEV (reference sequence). Here the CDR3 reads CASSLLGDTEQFF. Written as DNA, the CDR3 is TGTGCCAGCAGTTTATTGGGGGACACTGAGCAGTTCTTC.

CDR3 nucleotides: TGCGCCACTTCGGCGGGAGCAGTTACAGATACGCAGTATTTT. Translating gives CATSAGAVTDTQYF. J is TRBJ2-3 and V is TRBV10-1; 7 bases align to TRBD2. Germline V gene data show CDR1 as WNHNN and CDR2 as SYGVQD (reference sequence). V dropped 10 bases and J dropped 3; count of bases not matched to a gene: 10. CDR3 size: 14 residues.

V gene TRBV11-2 combines with J gene TRBJ2-7, with 9 bases matching TRBD1. V lost 3 bases and J lost 2; bases outside the gene matches: 8. CDR1 SGHAT and CDR2 FQNNGV come from the germline V gene. This CDR3 has 16 residues. DNA of the CDR3: TGTGCCAGCAGCTTCGGAAACAGGGGGCGAGCCTACGAGCAGTACTTC. Translated, it gives CASSFGNRGRAYEQYF.

A note on this clone: Mismatch with germline at one junction end may stem from a read error. This chain connects TRBV30 to TRBJ2-1, with TRBD2 matching 13 bases. CDR1 is GTSNPN and CDR2 is SVGIG in the germline V gene (reference sequence). This CDR3 is 13 amino acids long. CDR3 region: CAWSRTSGRATVF. DNA for the CDR3: TGTGCCTGGAGTAGAACTAGCGGGAGGGCCACGGTCTTC. Variable domain in full (rest from reference TRBV30 and TRBJ2-1): SQTIHQWPATLVQPVGSPLSLECTVEGTSNPNLYWYRQAAGRGLQLLFYSVGIGQISSEVPQNLSASRPQDRQFILSSKKLLLSDSGFYLCAWSRTSGRATVFGPGTRLTVL.

Turning to this clone: One end of the junction varies from germline; a read error may be responsible. The chain combines TRBV7-7 with TRBJ1-4; D call uncertain. CDR1 and CDR2 from the germline V gene are SSHAT and FNYEAQ (reference sequence). The CDR3 is made up of 13 amino acids. As DNA, the CDR3 is TGTGCTAGCAGCTTAGGCCCTAATGAAAAACTGTTTTTT. This translates into CASSLGPNEKLFF.

The chain combines TRBV27 with TRBJ1-5; weak D call: TRBD1 (6 bases). This CDR3 spans 16 amino acids. The germline gives CDR1 MNHEY, CDR2 SMNVEV (reference sequence). Trimming removed 4 bases at V and 7 bases at J, with 20 bases between. CDR3 bases: TGTGCCAGCAGTTCCGCCGCGAGGGGGGTCGGGCAGCCCCAGCATTTT. It specifies CASSSAARGVGQPQHF.

The chain couples TRBV29-1 to TRBJ1-5, with 9 bases lining up with TRBD1. J was trimmed by 5 bases and V by 7 bases; bases with no gene match: 3. The germline CDR1 and CDR2 sequences are SQVTM and ANQGSEA. The CDR3 length is 12 residues. For the CDR3, the DNA is TGCAGCGCCGGGGACAGGGATCAGCCCCAGCATTTT. Protein sequence: CSAGDRDQPQHF.

This rearrangement joins TRBV7-9 to TRBJ2-3; 11 nucleotides agree with TRBD2. Per germline, CDR1 SEHNR and CDR2 FQNEAQ (reference sequence). J lost 6 bases, V lost 5 bases, and 10 bases had no gene match. The CDR3 length is 16 residues. The CDR3 spells CASSTLAGARLDTQYF. CDR3 DNA sequence: TGTGCCAGCAGCACACTAGCGGGGGCCCGGTTGGATACGCAGTATTTT. Looking up the rest from reference TRBV7-9 and TRBJ2-3 gives the full variable domain: DTGVSQNPRHKITKRGQNVTFRCDPISEHNRLYWYRQTLGQGPEFLTYFQNEAQLEKSRLLSDRFSAERPKGSFSTLEIQRTEQGDSAMYLCASSTLAGARLDTQYFGPGTRLTVL.

This chain joins TRBV28 and TRBJ1-5; possibly TRBD1 for D (6 bases). V lost 8 bases, J lost 5 bases, and 13 bases lay in between. Germline assignment: CDR1 MDHEN and CDR2 SYDVKM. The CDR3 runs 13 residues. CDR3: CASQGRTDQPQHF. CDR3 DNA sequence: TGTGCCAGCCAGGGGCGAACTGATCAGCCCCAGCATTTT.

The chain couples TRBV9 to TRBJ2-1, with 8 nucleotides matching TRBD2. The V segment lost 4 bases and the J segment 3 bases; nucleotides outside the gene matches: 6. The CDR3 runs to 15 residues. The germline V gene has CDR1 SGDLS and CDR2 YYNGEE. CDR3: CASSQGLAVYNEQFF. In DNA, the CDR3 is TGTGCCAGCAGCCAAGGACTAGCTGTCTACAATGAGCAGTTCTTC.

The J gene is TRBJ2-6, the V gene TRBV13; D possibly matches TRBD1 or TRBD2 (5 bases each). V was shortened by 5 bases and J by 0 bases, with 8 bases between the two germline ends. CDR1 is PRHDT, CDR2 FYEKMQ, per germline (reference sequence). The CDR3 is made up of 15 amino acids. The CDR3 region has the DNA TGTGCCAGCAGCCGGGACGGCTCTGGGGCCAACGTCCTGACTTTC. Encoded protein: CASSRDGSGANVLTF. The complete variable domain, with remaining parts taken from reference TRBV13 and TRBJ2-6, reads AAGVIQSPRHLIKEKRETATLKCYPIPRHDTVYWYQQGPGQDPQFLISFYEKMQSDKGSIPDRFSAQQFSDYHSELNMSSLELGDSALYFCASSRDGSGANVLTFGAGSRLTVL.

The chain employs TRBV29-1 and TRBJ2-2; the D gene could be TRBD1 or TRBD2 (5 bases each). From germline, CDR1 is SQVTM and CDR2 ANQGSEA. Trimming cost V 4 bases and J 0 bases, with 18 bases left between them. The CDR3 runs to 17 residues. DNA of the CDR3: TGCAGCGTTGTCGGGACCGCTCAAATCTCGAACACCGGGGAGCTGTTTTTT. This sequence encodes CSVVGTAQISNTGELFF.

V is TRBV30 and J is TRBJ2-1, with 9 positions matching TRBD2. Germline values: CDR1 GTSNPN, CDR2 SVGIG (reference sequence). V lost 3 bases and J lost 2; bases outside the gene matches: 2. The CDR3 length is 14 residues. The CDR3 reads CAWRASGAYNEQFF. DNA for the CDR3: TGTGCCTGGAGGGCTAGCGGGGCCTACAATGAGCAGTTCTTC.

Only a few counts were recorded for this clone. This sequence joins TRBV7-2 and TRBJ1-6; D possibly corresponds to TRBD1 (5 bases). V lost 5 bases to trimming and J lost 9 bases, with 26 bases between them. Germline CDR1 and CDR2: SGHTA and FQGNSA. CDR3 length equals 18 residues. The CDR3 DNA follows: TGTGCCAGCAGCGAGGGCAGGGTGCACCCTAAAGTAGGTTCACCCCTCCACTTT. Translation gives CASSEGRVHPKVGSPLHF. Complete variable domain (other parts from reference TRBV7-2 and TRBJ1-6): GAGVSQSPSNKVTEKGKDVELRCDPISGHTALYWYRQSLGQGLEFLIYFQGNSAPDKSGLPSDRFSAERTGGSVSTLTIQRTQQEDSAVYLCASSEGRVHPKVGSPLHFGNGTRLTVT.

Details on this clone: This sample includes further DNA sequences coding for the same CDR3. The V and J genes are TRBV18 and TRBJ2-7; 7 bases agree with TRBD1. Losses at the gene ends were 2 bases for V and 2 bases for J; bases not matched to a gene: 3. CDR3 size: 14 residues. Per the germline V gene, CDR1 is KGHSH and CDR2 is LQKENI. CDR3 nucleotide sequence: TGTGCCAGCTCACCAAGACAGGGAACCTACGAGCAGTACGTC. This codes for CASSPRQGTYEQYV.

In this sample, this clone turned up a few times. The chain uses TRBV19 and TRBJ1-1; D remains unclear. Germline V gives CDR1 LNHDA, CDR2 SQIVND (reference sequence). The CDR3 spans 14 residues. V was cut by 3 bases and J by 1 base, with 9 bases left in between. The CDR3 DNA follows: TGTGCCAGTAGTATGTCAGCCACGAACACTGAAGCTTTCTTT. This encodes CASSMSATNTEAFF.

The gene calls are TRBV7-8 and TRBJ2-5, with D perhaps TRBD1 (6 bases). V was cut by 4 bases and J by 4 bases, with 13 bases left in between. Germline-derived CDR1 and CDR2 are SGHVS and FQNEAQ. CDR3 length: 14 residues. CDR3 coding DNA: TGTGCCAGCAGCTCCATGGGGGCCTCAGAGACCCAGTACTTC. Encoded protein: CASSSMGASETQYF.

V and J are TRBV5-4 and TRBJ1-2; D gene unclear. The CDR3 contains 16 residues. CDR1 and CDR2 from the germline V gene are SGHNT and YYREEE (reference sequence). V lost 0 bases and J 4 bases, leaving 16 bases between the germline ends. This CDR3 reads CASSLGGIGTRYGYTF. In DNA form, the CDR3 reads TGTGCCAGCAGCTTGGGAGGTATCGGCACGCGCTATGGCTACACCTTC.

In its sample, this clone was seen once. The J gene is TRBJ2-1, the V gene TRBV25-1; possible D gene TRBD2, 6 bases. Germline V gene lookup returns CDR1 MGHDK and CDR2 SYGVNS. V lost 0 bases to trimming and J lost 6 bases, with 9 bases between them. The CDR3 loop spans 14 amino acids. The chain's CDR3 is CASSEYGSSNEQFF. For the CDR3, the DNA is TGTGCCAGCAGTGAATACGGGAGTTCCAATGAGCAGTTCTTC. The variable domain in full, with the rest retrieved from reference TRBV25-1 and TRBJ2-1, is EADIYQTPRYLVIGTGKKITLECSQTMGHDKMYWYQQDPGMELHLIHYSYGVNSTEKGDLSSESTVSRIRTEHFPLTLESARPSHTSQYLCASSEYGSSNEQFFGPGTRLTVL.

Details on this clone: The sample has other DNA sequences that encode this CDR3 too. This rearrangement joins TRBV20-1 to TRBJ1-1; D is possibly TRBD1 (5 bases). Trimming took off 6 bases at V and 6 bases at J, with 11 bases between the two ends. The CDR3 totals 11 residues. Germline V gene data show CDR1 as DFQATT and CDR2 as SNEGSKA (reference sequence). CDR3 DNA: TGCAGTGCCCAGGGTCAATCTGAAGCTTTCTTT. As protein: CSAQGQSEAFF.

CDR3 protein: CASRGPSQETQYF. The CDR3 bases are TGTGCCAGCAGGGGGCCGTCCCAAGAGACCCAGTACTTC. The chain carries TRBV25-1 and TRBJ2-5; tentatively, D is TRBD1 (5 bases). This CDR3 is 13 amino acids long. V was clipped by 6 bases and J by 1 base, with 9 bases between them. Germline CDR1 MGHDK, CDR2 SYGVNS. The variable domain in full, with the rest retrieved from reference TRBV25-1 and TRBJ2-5, is EADIYQTPRYLVIGTGKKITLECSQTMGHDKMYWYQQDPGMELHLIHYSYGVNSTEKGDLSSESTVSRIRTEHFPLTLESARPSHTSQYLCASRGPSQETQYFGPGTRLLVL.

V usage is TRBV28 and J usage is TRBJ1-6; TRBD1 agrees at 7 bases. Unmatched junction bases numbered 4, after V lost 7 bases and J lost 10 bases. CDR3 length: 12 amino acids. CDR1 and CDR2 from the germline V gene are MDHEN and SYDVKM. This CDR3 is CASTTGKSPLHF. The CDR3 nucleotides are TGTGCCAGCACGACAGGGAAATCACCCCTCCACTTT.